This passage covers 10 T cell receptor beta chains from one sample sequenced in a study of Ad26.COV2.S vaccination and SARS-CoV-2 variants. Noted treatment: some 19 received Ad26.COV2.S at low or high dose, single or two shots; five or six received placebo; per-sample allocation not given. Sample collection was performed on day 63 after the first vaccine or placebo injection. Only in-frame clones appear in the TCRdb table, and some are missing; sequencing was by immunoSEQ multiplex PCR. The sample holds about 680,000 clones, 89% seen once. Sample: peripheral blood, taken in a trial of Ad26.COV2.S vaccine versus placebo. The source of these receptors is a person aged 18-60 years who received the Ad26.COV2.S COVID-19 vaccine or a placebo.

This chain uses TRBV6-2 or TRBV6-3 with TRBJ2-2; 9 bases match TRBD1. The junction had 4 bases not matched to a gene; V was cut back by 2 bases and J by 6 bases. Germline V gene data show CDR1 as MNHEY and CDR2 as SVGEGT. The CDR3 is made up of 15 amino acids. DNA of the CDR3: TGTGCCAGCAGTTACGTGACAGGGGGACCCGGGGAGCTGTTTTTT. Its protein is CASSYVTGGPGELFF.

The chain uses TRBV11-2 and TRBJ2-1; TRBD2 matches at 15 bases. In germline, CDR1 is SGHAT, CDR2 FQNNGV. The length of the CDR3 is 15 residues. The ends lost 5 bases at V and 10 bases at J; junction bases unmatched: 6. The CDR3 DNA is TGTGCCAGCAGCCGGGGACTAGCGGGGGGCGGAGAGCAGTTCTTC. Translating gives CASSRGLAGGGEQFF.

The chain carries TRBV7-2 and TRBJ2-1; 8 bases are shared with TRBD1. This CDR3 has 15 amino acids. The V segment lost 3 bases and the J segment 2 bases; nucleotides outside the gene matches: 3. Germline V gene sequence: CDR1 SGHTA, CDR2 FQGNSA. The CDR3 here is CASSFTGGTYNEQFF. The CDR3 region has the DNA TGTGCCAGCAGCTTTACAGGGGGAACCTACAATGAGCAGTTCTTC.

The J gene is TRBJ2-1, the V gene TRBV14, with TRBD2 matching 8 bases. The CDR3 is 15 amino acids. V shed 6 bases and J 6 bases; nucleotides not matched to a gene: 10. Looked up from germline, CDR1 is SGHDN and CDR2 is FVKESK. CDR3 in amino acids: CASSPTGGRLNEQFF. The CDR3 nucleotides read TGTGCCAGCAGTCCGACTGGCGGGAGGCTCAATGAGCAGTTCTTC.

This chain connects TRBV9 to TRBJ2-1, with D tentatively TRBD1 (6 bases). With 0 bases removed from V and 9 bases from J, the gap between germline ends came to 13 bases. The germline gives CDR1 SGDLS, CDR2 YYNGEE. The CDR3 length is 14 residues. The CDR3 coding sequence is TGTGCCAGCAGCGTAGTGGGACAACCCCTTGAGCAGTTCTTC. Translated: CASSVVGQPLEQFF.

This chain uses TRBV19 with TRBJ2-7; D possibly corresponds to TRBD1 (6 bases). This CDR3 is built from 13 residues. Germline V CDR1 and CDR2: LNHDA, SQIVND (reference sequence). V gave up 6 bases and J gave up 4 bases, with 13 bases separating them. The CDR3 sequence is CASSPMGAYEQYF. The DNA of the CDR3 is TGTGCCAGTAGCCCAATGGGGGCATACGAGCAGTACTTC.

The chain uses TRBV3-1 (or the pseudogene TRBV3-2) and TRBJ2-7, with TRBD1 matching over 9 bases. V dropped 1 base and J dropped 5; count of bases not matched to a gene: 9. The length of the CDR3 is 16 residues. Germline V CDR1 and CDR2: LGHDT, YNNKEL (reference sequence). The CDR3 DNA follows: TGTGCCAGCAGCCAAGTCGGCGGGACAGGGCGGAACGAGCAGTACTTC. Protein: CASSQVGGTGRNEQYF.

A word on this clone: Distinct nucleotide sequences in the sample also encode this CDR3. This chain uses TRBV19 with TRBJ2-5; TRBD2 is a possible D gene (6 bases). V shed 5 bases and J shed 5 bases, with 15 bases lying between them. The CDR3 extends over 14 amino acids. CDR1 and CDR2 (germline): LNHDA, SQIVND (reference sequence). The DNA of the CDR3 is TGTGCCAGTAGTCTTGGGACTTCCCCGGAGACCCAGTACTTC. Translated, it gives CASSLGTSPETQYF.

CDR3 nucleotides: TGTGCCAGCAGCCTGGGAGGATATAATTCACCCCTCCACTTT. This gives the protein CASSLGGYNSPLHF. The rearrangement uses TRBV3-1 (or the pseudogene TRBV3-2) and TRBJ1-6; D remains unclear. The V end was cut by 4 bases, the J end by 4 bases, with 8 bases between. Germline loops: CDR1 LGHDT, CDR2 YNNKEL (reference sequence). The CDR3 contains 14 residues.

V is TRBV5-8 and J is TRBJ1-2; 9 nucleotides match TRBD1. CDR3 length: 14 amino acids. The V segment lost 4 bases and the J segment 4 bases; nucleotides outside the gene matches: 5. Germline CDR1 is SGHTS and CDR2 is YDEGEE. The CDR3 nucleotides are TGTGCCAGCAGCCCCACGGACAGGGGCTATGGCTACACCTTC. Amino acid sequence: CASSPTDRGYGYTF.